Listed below are T cell receptor beta chains from one sample, sequenced in a study of patients and donors after allogeneic stem cell transplantation. MiXCR, applied by TCRdb to the RT-PCR reads, yields one record per CDR3 protein. The sample holds approximately 210,000 distinct CDR3 sequences; about 40% are singletons and the top ten take about 33%. Sequenced input: blood, either unsorted or a sorted T cell fraction (not recorded which). The receptors shown here come from a human donor who was either an allogeneic HSCT recipient or a stem cell or donor lymphocyte infusion donor (not recorded which). It is not recorded whose cells these are; they may come from a transplant donor. Both conserved end residues are trimmed from each CDR3. Not all rows give a size; the values are once, few, many and, for expanded clones, a class.

size	V	length	J	CDR3
-	TRBV20-1	12	TRBJ2-7	SASPASGTYEQY
few	TRBV27	16	TRBJ1-2	ASSLAGQSSGGNYGYT
few	TRBV20-1	12	TRBJ2-7	SATRLAEAYEQY
-	TRBV6-2/TRBV6-3	16	TRBJ2-6	ASSYRLAGVAGANVLT
-	TRBV7-3	17	TRBJ2-1	ASSLTSPGLDLKGNEQF
-	TRBV28	12	TRBJ2-2	ASSHQGFTGELF
-	TRBV5-1	11	TRBJ2-5	ASSFLGGETQY
-	TRBV6-5	13	TRBJ2-2	ASSPSLISAGELF
-	TRBV28	15	TRBJ2-2	ASSLRLRRLNTGELF
many	TRBV12-3/TRBV12-4	15	TRBJ1-3	ASRSGTGRLSGNTIY
-	TRBV12-3/TRBV12-4	11	TRBJ1-5	ASSFTLHQPQH
-	TRBV5-5	13	TRBJ1-2	ASSSPGRLNYGYT
-	TRBV5-1	12	TRBJ2-1	ASTSSGSYNEQF
-	TRBV28	13	TRBJ1-3	ASSLPWGTGNTIY
-	TRBV2	12	TRBJ1-2	ASSTQGGIYGYT
-	TRBV7-9	16	TRBJ2-1	ASSSTPIAGVTYNEQF
-	TRBV7-8	13	TRBJ1-1	ASSLAGAVNTEAF
-	TRBV25-1	11	TRBJ2-5	ASSDGVRETQY
-	TRBV6-4	11	TRBJ1-1	ASSETQGARAF
-	TRBV29-1	12	TRBJ2-1	SVDPGLADNEQF
few	TRBV6-5	16	TRBJ2-6	ASSSTLPDERGANVLT
-	TRBV12-3/TRBV12-4	12	TRBJ2-1	ASSFRDREHEQF
-	TRBV6-5	12	TRBJ1-1	ASSYSRTNTEAF
-	TRBV12-3/TRBV12-4	12	TRBJ1-2	ASSFGEMYYGYT
-	TRBV6-2/TRBV6-3	9	TRBJ1-1	FSDRKAEAF
-	TRBV6-5	15	TRBJ2-3	ASSELTGGTSTDTQY
-	TRBV19	11	TRBJ2-4	ASSTGSWDIQY